Below, 32 T cell receptor beta chains from the same sample are listed, as sequenced in a study of CD8+CD57+ T cells in acquired aplastic anemia (dated by TCRdb to 2016 to 2019). TCRdb lists the instrument as Illumina HiSeq 2000. Genomic DNA was used as template for profiling of TCR beta VDJ combinations and CDR3 sequences. The raw public reads went through TCRdb reprocessing: fastp at Q25, MiXCR clone calling, in-frame beta chains kept. Entries are consolidated by CDR3 protein sequence, retaining the most common genes and DNA. The sample table holds some 44,000 distinct CDR3 sequences, of which approximately 67% were seen once. The ten most abundant clones make up less than 25% of the sample. What was sequenced was sorted CD4+, CD8+, or CD8+CD57+ T cells (not recorded which) from PBMCs. Receptors were obtained from a human donor in good health, serving as a control.

J is TRBJ1-1 and V is TRBV7-2; D gene uncertain. The CDR3 covers 14 residues. V dropped 6 bases and J dropped 1 base, with 12 bases sitting between them. Germline V gives CDR1 SGHTA, CDR2 FQGNSA. The CDR3 DNA reads as TGTGCCAGCAGGGTGAGGCAGTCGAACACTGAAGCTTTCTTT. Its translation is CASRVRQSNTEAFF. The full variable domain, with the rest looked up from reference TRBV7-2 and TRBJ1-1, is GAGVSQSPSNKVTEKGKDVELRCDPISGHTALYWYRQSLGQGLEFLIYFQGNSAPDKSGLPSDRFSAERTGGSVSTLTIQRTQQEDSAVYLCASRVRQSNTEAFFGQGTRLTVV.

The chain combines TRBV29-1 with TRBJ1-2, with 8 bases that match TRBD1. Germline V gives CDR1 SQVTM, CDR2 ANQGSEA. The CDR3 is 15 residues long. J was trimmed by 0 bases and V by 1 base; bases with no gene match: 4. CDR3 sequence (DNA): TGCAGCGTTGAAGGGACAGGGTGGCCTAACTATGGCTACACCTTC. Translation: CSVEGTGWPNYGYTF.

The chain joins TRBV9 to TRBJ1-2; D is uncertain. Trimming left V 3 bases short and J 4 bases short, with 19 bases between. Germline CDR1 reads SGDLS; CDR2 reads YYNGEE. The CDR3 totals 16 residues. The CDR3 DNA reads as TGTGCCAGCAGCGGAAGGGTTGGAGGCCTGACCTATGGCTACACCTTC. Residues: CASSGRVGGLTYGYTF.

The chain employs TRBV4-2 and TRBJ2-7; D is ambiguous. Germline V CDR1 and CDR2: LGHNA, YNFKEQ. The length of the CDR3 is 15 residues. V was cut by 0 bases and J by 5 bases, with 14 bases left in between. The CDR3 DNA is TGTGCCAGCAGCCAAGACCTTGACTCCCTTAACGAGCAGTACTTC. This codes for CASSQDLDSLNEQYF.

The V call is TRBV9, the J call TRBJ2-5; D remains unclear. In germline, CDR1 is SGDLS, CDR2 YYNGEE. V dropped 3 bases and J dropped 0 bases, with 12 bases sitting between them. The CDR3 has 15 amino acids. CDR3 loop: CASSANGEYQETQYF. In DNA, the CDR3 is TGTGCCAGCAGCGCAAACGGAGAGTACCAAGAGACCCAGTACTTC.

The chain uses TRBV25-1 and TRBJ2-3; TRBD1 agrees at 10 bases. Germline-derived CDR1 and CDR2 are MGHDK and SYGVNS. V trimming: 3 bases; J trimming: 2 bases; junction bases outside the gene matches: 2. This CDR3 region has 15 residues. The chain's CDR3 is CASSDDRGPTDTQYF. CDR3 nucleotide sequence: TGTGCCAGCAGTGACGACAGGGGGCCCACAGATACGCAGTATTTT.

This clonotype was recorded only once. Being one base from a much bigger clone, this may be a read error. V and J are TRBV28 and TRBJ2-5; 7 nucleotides agree with TRBD1. This CDR3 region has 15 residues. The V gene's germline CDR1 is MDHEN and CDR2 SYDVKM. The CDR3 nucleotides are TGTGCCTGCAGTGAATCTAGGGGGCTGGGAGAGACCCAGTACTTC. It yields the protein CACSESRGLGETQYF.

Notes on this clonotype: A read error may account for a junction end that differs from germline. The chain recombines TRBV25-1 with TRBJ2-1; a possible D gene is TRBD2 (6 bases). This CDR3 region has 11 residues. Germline loops: CDR1 MGHDK, CDR2 SYGVNS. This CDR3 reads CAGSEGREQFF. CDR3 coding DNA: TGTGCCGGCAGCGAGGGGAGGGAGCAGTTCTTC.

The chain has TRBV19 and TRBJ1-2, with D possibly TRBD1 on 5 matching bases. In germline, CDR1 is LNHDA, CDR2 SQIVND (reference sequence). The CDR3 length is 12 residues. V lost 9 bases and J lost 4, with 12 bases in between. DNA for the CDR3: TGTGCCAGCGCAGGGTTTAGCTATGGCTACACCTTC. Its translation is CASAGFSYGYTF.

V gene TRBV19 combines with J gene TRBJ1-5, with a weak D call TRBD1 (6 bases). Per the germline V gene, CDR1 is LNHDA and CDR2 is SQIVND (reference sequence). The CDR3 has 16 residues. Trimming removed 7 bases from V and 0 bases from J, with 16 bases in between. The CDR3 coding sequence is TGTGCCAGTATGGTAACAGGGCAGGGTAGCAATCAGCCCCAGCATTTT. Translated, it gives CASMVTGQGSNQPQHF.

This chain uses TRBV9 with TRBJ1-1; D unclear. CDR3 length equals 14 residues. Per germline, CDR1 SGDLS and CDR2 YYNGEE. V was cut by 1 base and J by 3 bases, with 10 bases left in between. The chain's CDR3 is CASSVIEGYTEAFF. The DNA of the CDR3 is TGTGCCAGCAGCGTAATAGAAGGATACACTGAAGCTTTCTTT. The full variable domain, rest sourced from reference TRBV9 and TRBJ1-1, is DSGVTQTPKHLITATGQRVTLRCSPRSGDLSVYWYQQSLDQGLQFLIQYYNGEERAKGNILERFSAQQFPDLHSELNLSSLELGDSALYFCASSVIEGYTEAFFGQGTRLTVV.

In this sample, this clonotype turned up many times. This chain uses TRBV7-6 with TRBJ1-2; tentatively, D is TRBD1 (5 bases). The germline V gene encodes CDR1 SGHVS and CDR2 FNYEAQ. The CDR3 is made up of 14 amino acids. Trimming left V 1 base short and J 6 bases short, with 12 bases between. CDR3 residues: CASSLDRGLDGYTF. The CDR3 nucleotides read TGTGCCAGCAGCTTAGATAGGGGCCTGGATGGCTACACCTTC. Together with reference TRBV7-6 and TRBJ1-2, the CDR3 gives the full variable domain: GAGVSQSPRYKVTKRGQDVALRCDPISGHVSLYWYRQALGQGPEFLTYFNYEAQQDKSGLPNDRFSAERPEGSISTLTIQRTEQRDSAMYRCASSLDRGLDGYTFGSGTRLTVV.

The rearrangement links TRBV19 to TRBJ1-2; D is perhaps TRBD1 (6 bases). The germline V and J ends were trimmed by 4 bases and 9 bases, with 12 bases remaining between them. Germline CDR1 and CDR2: LNHDA and SQIVND (reference sequence). This CDR3 comprises 12 residues. Here the CDR3 reads CASSTTGSSYTF. The CDR3 nucleotides are TGTGCCAGTAGTACAACAGGGTCAAGCTACACCTTC.

This clonotype was detected ten times or more. The V call is TRBV27, the J call TRBJ2-5, with D hard to call. Germline CDR1 and CDR2: MNHEY and SMNVEV (reference sequence). The CDR3 covers 13 residues. Trimming pared 1 base from V and 2 bases from J, leaving 5 bases between. As DNA, the CDR3 is TGTGCCAGCAGTTTATTTCGGCAAGAGACCCAGTACTTC. The encoded protein is CASSLFRQETQYF.

This clonotype came up many times. This chain connects TRBV2 to TRBJ2-5; 16 bases fit TRBD2. CDR1 is SNHLY and CDR2 is FYNNEI in the germline V gene. This CDR3 comprises 17 residues. Trimming removed 9 bases from V and 1 base from J; junction bases left unmatched: 8. CDR3 sequence: CARRGTSGGVRQETQYF. The DNA for the CDR3 is TGTGCCAGACGCGGGACTAGCGGGGGGGTCCGCCAAGAGACCCAGTACTTC.

This clonotype showed up just once. The genes are TRBV7-8 and TRBJ2-7, with 11 bases fitting TRBD2. Trimming cost V 5 bases and J 0 bases; bases outside gene matches: 3. Germline V gives CDR1 SGHVS, CDR2 FQNEAQ. CDR3 size: 15 residues. CDR3 in DNA: TGTGCCAGCAGCCGAACTAGCGGGAGCTCCTACGAGCAGTACTTC. Amino acids: CASSRTSGSSYEQYF.

In its sample, this clonotype was seen many times. One end of the junction varies from germline; a read error may be responsible. The chain combines TRBV6-5 with TRBJ1-2; possible D gene TRBD1, 6 bases. CDR3 size: 15 residues. Germline V gene sequence: CDR1 MNHEY, CDR2 SVGAGI. The CDR3 region has the DNA TGTGCCAGCAGTTACTCGATGATACCGTCTACGGGGGGCGCTTTC. Amino acids: CASSYSMIPSTGGAF.

The rearrangement links TRBV7-2 to TRBJ1-6; 7 nucleotides line up with TRBD1. The CDR3 runs to 15 residues. In germline, CDR1 is SGHTA, CDR2 FQGNSA. The V gene end was trimmed by 5 bases and the J gene end by 6 bases; junction bases not matched to a gene: 7. CDR3 sequence (DNA): TGTGCCAGCAGCGAACGACAGGGTTCTAATTCACCCCTCCACTTT. Amino acids: CASSERQGSNSPLHF.

DNA for the CDR3: TGTGCCACCAGCGTCGGGCTGGGAGGCTATGGCTACACCTTC. Translation: CATSVGLGGYGYTF. This sequence joins TRBV15 and TRBJ1-2, with unresolved D. CDR1 and CDR2 from the germline V gene are LNHNV and YYDKDF (reference sequence). Between the trimmed V and J ends, which lost 5 bases and 4 bases, there was a span of 14 bases. CDR3 size: 14 residues. The variable domain in full, with the rest retrieved from reference TRBV15 and TRBJ1-2, is DAMVIQNPRYQVTQFGKPVTLSCSQTLNHNVMYWYQQKSSQAPKLLFHYYDKDFNNEADTPDNFQSRRPNTSFCFLDIRSPGLGDTAMYLCATSVGLGGYGYTFGSGTRLTVV.

V and J are TRBV25-1 and TRBJ2-7; TRBD2 agrees at 13 bases. The CDR3 runs to 15 residues. CDR1 is MGHDK and CDR2 is SYGVNS in the germline V gene. Trimming removed 4 bases from V and 4 bases from J; junction bases left unmatched: 4. In nucleotides, the CDR3 is TGTGCCAGCAGTGCGGGACTAGCGGGGAGGTACGAGCAGTACTTC. This encodes CASSAGLAGRYEQYF.

The genes are TRBV24-1 and TRBJ1-5; no reliable D call. This CDR3 is built from 16 residues. In germline, CDR1 is KGHDR, CDR2 SFDVKD. The V end was cut by 9 bases, the J end by 2 bases, with 19 bases between. CDR3 protein: CATLPLAGSGNQPQHF. For the CDR3, the DNA is TGTGCCACCTTACCGTTGGCGGGGTCGGGCAATCAGCCCCAGCATTTT.

By sample share, this clonotype is medium-sized. The junction shows a germline mismatch at one end, possibly a read error. The J gene is TRBJ2-3, the V gene TRBV15; unclear D gene. Looked up from germline, CDR1 is LNHNV and CDR2 is YYDKDF (reference sequence). This CDR3 spans 15 amino acids. CDR3 coding DNA: TGTGCCACCAGGAGAGAGGTAGCCGGAGCAGATACGCAGTATTTT. It is translated as CATRREVAGADTQYF.

This clonotype was counted ten times or more. The V and J genes are TRBV12-3 or TRBV12-4 and TRBJ1-1; D is possibly TRBD1 (5 bases). The CDR3 has 14 residues. V was clipped by 6 bases and J by 0 bases, with 11 bases between them. The CDR3 DNA reads as TGTGCCAGCAGCCAGGGACGGTTGAACACTGAAGCTTTCTTT. It specifies CASSQGRLNTEAFF.

This clonotype was recorded at least ten times. The chain couples TRBV5-8 to TRBJ1-4; the match to TRBD1 covers 9 bases. There are 16 residues in the CDR3. CDR1 and CDR2 from the germline V gene are SGHTS and YDEGEE. V trimming: 0 bases; J trimming: 10 bases; junction bases outside the gene matches: 10. CDR3 sequence reads: CASSLEADRGYGKLFF. The CDR3 DNA reads TGTGCCAGCAGCTTGGAGGCAGACAGGGGGTATGGAAAACTGTTTTTT.

Comments on this clonotype: A junction boundary mismatches the germline segment, possibly from a read error. V usage is TRBV2 and J usage is TRBJ1-2; 8 bases fit TRBD1. The CDR3 runs 16 residues. Looked up from germline, CDR1 is SNHLY and CDR2 is FYNNEI. The chain's CDR3 is CAGSEWPGTGNYGYIF. Here the CDR3 DNA reads TGTGCCGGCAGTGAGTGGCCCGGGACAGGCAACTATGGCTACATCTTC.

This clonotype has a handful of counts. The chain joins TRBV19 to TRBJ2-5; 13 nucleotides line up with TRBD2. V was clipped by 9 bases and J by 3 bases; unmatched bases: 13. The CDR3 totals 17 residues. Germline-derived CDR1 and CDR2 are LNHDA and SQIVND (reference sequence). The CDR3 nucleotides are TGTGCCAGCAGTCCGAACGGACTAGCGGGGGTGAAAGAGACCCAGTACTTC. Protein: CASSPNGLAGVKETQYF.

For this clonotype: The conserved phenylalanine or tryptophan normally closing the CDR3 is absent here, so this likely arose from a read error. The genes are TRBV7-8 and TRBJ1-4, with TRBD1 matching 7 bases. V gave up 5 bases and J gave up 3 bases; unmatched junction bases: 6. The CDR3 consists of 15 residues. Per germline, CDR1 SGHVS and CDR2 FQNEAQ. CDR3 nucleotide sequence: TGTGCCAGCAGCAGCACAGGGGAATCTAATGAAAAACTGTTTTCT. It yields the protein CASSSTGESNEKLFS.

The V call is TRBV10-2, the J call TRBJ1-1; no clear D. V lost 2 bases and J lost 3, with 4 bases in between. Germline V lookup: CDR1 WSHSY, CDR2 SAAADI. The CDR3 spans 12 residues. DNA of the CDR3: TGCGCCAGCAGTGAGGGGGACACTGAAGCTTTCTTT. This translates into CASSEGDTEAFF.

The CDR3 DNA follows: TGTGCCACCAGCAGAACAGGGGGGACTGAAGCTTTCTTT. Its protein is CATSRTGGTEAFF. The V call is TRBV15, the J call TRBJ1-1, with 8 bases matching TRBD1. The CDR3 runs 13 residues. After removal of 2 bases from V and 5 bases from J, the junction contained 1 base not matched to a gene. Germline V gene data show CDR1 as LNHNV and CDR2 as YYDKDF (reference sequence).

This clonotype showed up many times. The chain combines TRBV10-3 with TRBJ1-3; D unclear. Germline-derived CDR1 and CDR2 are ENHRY and SYGVKD. V lost 4 bases and J lost 1, with 8 bases in between. CDR3 length: 14 amino acids. Here the CDR3 DNA reads TGTGCCATCAGTGGAGGGAATTCTGGAAACACCATATATTTT. The encoded protein is CAISGGNSGNTIYF.

Here the CDR3 DNA reads TGCGGCGCCGGACTAGCGGAACCCTACGAGCAGTACTTC. It encodes CGAGLAEPYEQYF. This chain joins TRBV20-1 and TRBJ2-7, with 10 bases matching TRBD2. This CDR3 comprises 13 residues. The germline V gene has CDR1 DFQATT and CDR2 SNEGSKA (reference sequence).

This chain uses TRBV7-9 with TRBJ1-3; weak D call: TRBD1 (5 bases). The CDR3 has 15 amino acids. Looked up from germline, CDR1 is SEHNR and CDR2 is FQNEAQ (reference sequence). Trimming cost V 5 bases and J 3 bases, with 14 bases left between them. CDR3 sequence reads: CASSPTEGDGNTIYF. In DNA form, the CDR3 reads TGTGCCAGCAGCCCTACCGAAGGGGATGGAAACACCATATATTTT.